This T cell receptor beta chain was documented in a study of blood T cells in healthy people across ages (dated by TCRdb to between 2014 and 2016). In terms of the full investigation: In model experiments, template switching captured about one uniquely barcoded TCR beta cDNA molecule for every two T cells. The study analyzed two additional independent replicas of 1 million unique cDNA reads from the same blood draw for two donors, one aged 18 to 29 and one aged 80 or older. Donors of different ages were randomly distributed across sequencing lanes to avoid experimental bias. Donors were grouped into four age groups: young (average roughly 17 years), middle-aged (39), aged (62) and long-lived (82). Age-related changes in TCR beta repertoire diversity were measured in the study by deep sequencing normalized with unique cDNA molecular identifiers. Study-level results and caveats: Estimates of total diversity based on one million sequenced T cells were considered lower bounds and underestimates. Compared with the aged group, the long-lived group had more naive CD4+ T cells, fewer expanded clones and increased TCR diversity, suggesting age selection. Conclusive comparison of naive and antigen-experienced compartments was prevented by the profiling of bulk unsorted PBMCs. Because the CMV infection status of the donors was unknown, age-related changes in expanded clonotypes may potentially have been confounded. As age increased, observed TCR beta diversity per million T cells dropped in a roughly linear way, and a significant reduction was already evident by age about 40. A strong correlation was found between observed TCR beta diversity and the percentage of naive T cells measured by flow cytometry.

Details on this clonotype: Its antigen remains undetermined. Within one base of it there is no much larger clone, and no base qualities were kept.

The donors were about 40 Caucasian individuals from Russia, aged about 6 to 95 years, who were systemically healthy. Each donor gave 8 to 10 milliliters of peripheral blood, collected into EDTA-treated Vacutainer tubes. PBMCs were isolated by Ficoll-Paque density-gradient centrifugation, with at least 7 million obtained per sample. Trizol reagent was used to extract total RNA from the PBMCs, yielding at least 6 micrograms per sample. For every donor, an aliquot of PBMCs went through flow cytometry to measure the percentages of naive CD45RAhigh/CD27high T cells. To prepare the library, 5' RACE was applied. Instrument used: Illumina HiSeq 2500. A second roughly 6 to 12 cycle PCR used a sample-barcoded 5' primer and a J-beta primer mix. Each TCR beta cDNA molecule received a unique molecular identifier from a template-switch 5' adaptor carrying 12 random nucleotides. Each sample yielded at least 2.5 million CDR3-containing paired-end reads. First-strand cDNA was synthesized from all RNA with the Mint cDNA synthesis kit, primed by a TRBC-specific oligonucleotide. All cDNA was treated with uracil-DNA glycosylase and then went through a first 18-cycle PCR with the universal primers M1SS and BC2_uni_R. The authors' pipeline ran thus. Each sample was normalized by randomly selecting 1 million high-quality reads, each carrying a distinct molecular identifier. Instead of being binned into consensus sequences, reads that shared molecular identifiers were thrown out. MiTCR, set to a Q25 quality threshold and the strictest error-elimination algorithm, was used for CDR3 identification, clonotype clustering and error correction. A nonparametric unseen species model using Euler transformation provided a lower-bound estimate of total TCR beta diversity. TCRdb cleaned the public reads at Q25 with fastp, built clones with MiXCR and kept in-frame beta chains. Records with the same CDR3 protein are collapsed into one entry carrying the most frequent genes and DNA. TCRdb's processing, not the authors' own work, is the source of the V and J calls. The sample table records about 1.8 million distinct CDR3 sequences; 49% of these occur just once. The ten most abundant clones make up approximately 2.1% of the sample.

The receptor was isolated from a woman aged 40 to 50 in good health. The sequencing input was blood.

CDR3 protein: CASSLATSGTYEQYF. The DNA reads as follows: TGCGCCAGCAGCTTAGCGACTAGCGGCACCTACGAGCAGTACTTC. This chain joins TRBV5-1 to TRBJ2-7, and 9 junctional nucleotides match TRBD2. Reading the germline V gene gives CDR1 SGHRS and CDR2 YFSETQ. The CDR3 runs 15 residues from the cysteine to the phenylalanine. Only CDR3 DNA is held: 45 bases, read in frame from base 1. V is pruned by 2 bases and J by 2 bases, leaving 5 bases of the junction without a gene match.